Below are 30 T cell receptor beta chains sequenced from a single sample in a study of beta chain features in type 1 diabetes. Isolated RNA was reverse transcribed in full, so expressed TCRB transcripts were sequenced. Some clones are missing from TCRdb's copy, which holds only in-frame ones; the method was immunoSEQ multiplex PCR. Of a few hundred thousand clones listed, approximately 10% are singletons. Specimen: naive CD4+ T cells from blood. Receptor source: a woman between 25 and 40 years old in good health.

This clone has a handful of counts. This chain joins TRBV6-5 and TRBJ2-7; a possible D gene is TRBD2 (6 bases). This CDR3 has 15 residues. CDR1 is MNHEY, CDR2 SVGAGI, per germline. V lost 0 bases to trimming and J lost 4 bases, with 13 bases between them. CDR3 nucleotide sequence: TGTGCCAGCAGTTACTCCGCGACTAGAGGGTACGAGCAGTACTTC. This codes for CASSYSATRGYEQYF.

The chain employs TRBV28 and TRBJ2-4; D possibly corresponds to TRBD1 (5 bases). CDR3 length equals 15 residues. Trimming cost V 2 bases and J 2 bases, with 10 bases left between them. Germline assignment: CDR1 MDHEN and CDR2 SYDVKM. The CDR3 loop is CASSLTGNTKNIQYF. The DNA for the CDR3 is TGTGCCAGCAGTTTAACAGGAAACACCAAAAACATTCAGTACTTC.

This rearrangement joins TRBV27 to TRBJ2-7, with 7 bases that match TRBD1. The CDR3 runs to 15 residues. J gave up 2 bases and V 4 bases, and 8 bases lay outside the gene matches. Germline CDR1 MNHEY, CDR2 SMNVEV (reference sequence). CDR3 in DNA: TGTGCCAGCAGTTCTTGGGACAGCTCTGCCTACGAGCAGTACTTC. Its protein product is CASSSWDSSAYEQYF.

This clone was seen only a few times. This rearrangement joins TRBV21-1 to TRBJ2-1; the table's D gene call, TRBD2, was not cross checked with the DNA. TRBV21-1 is annotated as a pseudogene. This CDR3 contains 16 residues. The CDR3: CASSYGTSGLVYEQFF. Here the CDR3 DNA reads TGTGCCAGCAGCTATGGGACTAGCGGGCTGGTGTATGAGCAGTTCTTC.

This clone was found a few times. CDR3 sequence (DNA): TGTGCCTGGAGCCCCGTCAGGACTAGCGGGATATACAATGAGCAGTTCTTC. The encoded protein is CAWSPVRTSGIYNEQFF. The chain carries TRBV30 and TRBJ2-1; 12 positions agree with TRBD2. The germline V gene has CDR1 GTSNPN and CDR2 SVGIG (reference sequence). With V trimmed by 3 bases and J by 4 bases, 10 bases remained unmatched. CDR3 size: 17 residues.

V usage is TRBV7-9 and J usage is TRBJ1-1; 7 bases map to TRBD1. Per germline, CDR1 SEHNR and CDR2 FQNEAQ (reference sequence). The ends lost 4 bases at V and 0 bases at J; junction bases unmatched: 2. This CDR3 is 14 amino acids long. The CDR3 nucleotides are TGTGCCAGCAGCTCCGACAGGGTGAACACTGAAGCTTTCTTT. It codes for CASSSDRVNTEAFF.

This clone was picked up a small number of times. The chain is built from TRBV18 and TRBJ2-2, with 7 bases lining up with TRBD1. Germline V gene data show CDR1 as KGHSH and CDR2 as LQKENI. Germline trimming cut 4 bases from V and 1 base from J; bases unmatched to any gene: 3. This CDR3 spans 15 amino acids. Here the CDR3 reads CASSRRDRNTGELFF. The DNA for the CDR3 is TGTGCCAGCTCACGACGGGACAGGAACACCGGGGAGCTGTTTTTT.

V usage is TRBV4-3 and J usage is TRBJ2-6, with TRBD1 identical over 12 bases. Germline assignment: CDR1 LGHNA and CDR2 YSLEER. Trimming removed 4 bases from V and 4 bases from J; junction bases left unmatched: 11. This CDR3 comprises 19 residues. CDR3 nucleotide sequence: TGCGCCAGCAGCCTCAACCCGGGACAGGGGGCGGGCGGGGCCAACGTCCTGACTTTC. It yields the protein CASSLNPGQGAGGANVLTF.

This clone was detected a few times. The chain combines TRBV28 with TRBJ2-7; 9 bases are a match to TRBD1. Trimming at V came to 6 bases and at J to 2 bases, leaving 8 bases not matched to a gene. Germline V gene data show CDR1 as MDHEN and CDR2 as SYDVKM. The CDR3 sequence is 15 residues long. CDR3 sequence reads: CASRIGQGIPYEQYF. In DNA form, the CDR3 reads TGTGCCAGCAGAATCGGACAGGGGATCCCCTACGAGCAGTACTTC. Using reference TRBV28 and TRBJ2-7 for the parts outside the CDR3, the full variable domain is DVKVTQSSRYLVKRTGEKVFLECVQDMDHENMFWYRQDPGLGLRLIYFSYDVKMKEKGDIPEGYSVSREKKERFSLILESASTNQTSMYLCASRIGQGIPYEQYFGPGTRLTVT.

V and J are TRBV18 and TRBJ1-1; tentative D call: TRBD1 (6 bases). Germline V gives CDR1 KGHSH, CDR2 LQKENI. Trimming took 5 bases from V and 5 from J, leaving 12 bases between them. CDR3 size: 13 residues. CDR3 nucleotides: TGTGCCAGCTCAGATTACAGGGATACTGAAGCTTTCTTT. The encoded protein is CASSDYRDTEAFF.

The table lists this clone with a few counts. This chain uses TRBV18 with TRBJ2-3; D is perhaps TRBD2 (5 bases). This CDR3 has 15 amino acids. V lost 2 bases and J lost 3, with 12 bases in between. CDR1 and CDR2 (germline): KGHSH, LQKENI. The CDR3 DNA sequence: TGTGCCAGCTCACCAGGGAGAATCTATACAGATACGCAGTATTTT. Translating it yields CASSPGRIYTDTQYF.

This clone appeared a few times. A read error may account for a junction end that differs from germline. This rearrangement joins TRBV5-4 to TRBJ2-2; a possible D gene is TRBD2 (6 bases). Germline V lookup: CDR1 SGHNT, CDR2 YYREEE (reference sequence). This CDR3 region has 15 residues. The CDR3 is CASSRGGGNTGELFF. CDR3 sequence (DNA): TGCGCCAGCAGCCGTGGGGGAGGGAACACCGGGGAGCTGTTTTTT.

This clone was observed a handful of times. The chain couples TRBV28 to TRBJ2-7, with 9 bases identical to TRBD2. Germline trimming cut 7 bases from V and 1 base from J; bases unmatched to any gene: 8. The germline V gene encodes CDR1 MDHEN and CDR2 SYDVKM. The CDR3 is made up of 15 amino acids. The chain's CDR3 is CASMNSGSPSYEQYF. CDR3 bases: TGTGCCAGCATGAATAGCGGGAGCCCATCCTACGAGCAGTACTTC.

This clone occurred a few times. The chain uses TRBV7-2 and TRBJ1-2, with 9 bases aligning to TRBD1. J was trimmed by 4 bases and V by 3 bases; bases with no gene match: 3. The CDR3 is made up of 14 amino acids. Per the germline V gene, CDR1 is SGHTA and CDR2 is FQGNSA. The CDR3 region is CASSLGQGPYGYTF. DNA of the CDR3: TGTGCCAGCAGCTTGGGACAGGGACCCTATGGCTACACCTTC.

This clone was counted a few times. The J gene is TRBJ2-6, the V gene TRBV29-1; 12 nucleotides line up with TRBD2. Looked up from germline, CDR1 is SQVTM and CDR2 is ANQGSEA. Trimming at V came to 4 bases and at J to 1 base, leaving 8 bases not matched to a gene. CDR3 length equals 18 residues. CDR3 in DNA: TGCAGCGTTGCTAGCGGGAGGGCCCAGGGTTCTGGGGCCAACGTCCTGACTTTC. Translated, it gives CSVASGRAQGSGANVLTF.

V usage is TRBV29-1 and J usage is TRBJ2-3, with D unclear. Germline V gene lookup returns CDR1 SQVTM and CDR2 ANQGSEA. V was trimmed by 3 bases and J by 0 bases, leaving 19 bases between them. This CDR3 has 17 amino acids. CDR3 bases: TGCAGCGTTGACAAGTCTAGTAGCATACCTAGCACAGATACGCAGTATTTT. The encoded protein is CSVDKSSSIPSTDTQYF.

About this clone: Other DNA sequences in the sample encode the same CDR3. The chain has TRBV10-3 and TRBJ2-3; D is possibly TRBD2 (5 bases). This CDR3 contains 14 residues. V shed 0 bases and J shed 1 base, with 5 bases lying between them. Per the germline V gene, CDR1 is ENHRY and CDR2 is SYGVKD. Here the CDR3 reads CAISESSGTDTQYF. DNA of the CDR3: TGTGCCATCAGTGAGTCTAGCGGCACAGATACGCAGTATTTT.

The chain carries TRBV19 and TRBJ1-1; D perhaps matches TRBD1 (6 bases). CDR1 is LNHDA, CDR2 SQIVND, per germline (reference sequence). The CDR3 is 16 amino acids. V lost 6 bases to trimming and J lost 0 bases, with 17 bases between them. CDR3 DNA: TGTGCCAGTAGCCCCCCGAGACAGGTCATGAACACTGAAGCTTTCTTT. This gives the protein CASSPPRQVMNTEAFF.

The chain couples TRBV6-5 to TRBJ1-5, with a tentative D call TRBD1 (5 bases). Trimming cost V 5 bases and J 1 base, with 12 bases left between them. Germline assignment: CDR1 MNHEY and CDR2 SVGAGI. The CDR3 totals 15 residues. The CDR3 sequence: CASSIDRNSNQPQHF. CDR3 nucleotides: TGTGCCAGCAGTATCGACAGAAACAGCAATCAGCCCCAGCATTTT.

The chain has TRBV28 and TRBJ2-1; D might be TRBD2 (6 bases). The CDR3 has 15 amino acids. V gave up 5 bases and J gave up 4 bases, with 15 bases separating them. In germline, CDR1 is MDHEN, CDR2 SYDVKM. CDR3 DNA sequence: TGTGCCAGCAGTGTCGGGAGAGGGTTGTACAATGAGCAGTTCTTC. It encodes CASSVGRGLYNEQFF. The entire variable domain, with the rest obtained from reference TRBV28 and TRBJ2-1, is as follows: DVKVTQSSRYLVKRTGEKVFLECVQDMDHENMFWYRQDPGLGLRLIYFSYDVKMKEKGDIPEGYSVSREKKERFSLILESASTNQTSMYLCASSVGRGLYNEQFFGPGTRLTVL.

Written as DNA, the CDR3 is TGTGCCAGCACACTCAACAGGGGGTTCTACGAGCAGTACTTC. It yields the protein CASTLNRGFYEQYF. The V and J genes are TRBV7-2 and TRBJ2-7; 8 nucleotides agree with TRBD1. The CDR3 has 14 amino acids. Trimming removed 7 bases from V and 3 bases from J; junction bases left unmatched: 8. CDR1 is SGHTA and CDR2 is FQGNSA in the germline V gene.

This clone was seen more than once but under ten times. V usage is TRBV19 and J usage is TRBJ1-5; 12 bases are a match to TRBD1. CDR1 and CDR2 (germline): LNHDA, SQIVND (reference sequence). Losses at the gene ends were 5 bases for V and 5 bases for J; bases not matched to a gene: 7. The CDR3 is 16 residues long. The CDR3 region is CASSRRGTGGDQPQHF. The CDR3 DNA reads as TGTGCCAGTAGTCGTCGAGGGACAGGGGGCGATCAGCCCCAGCATTTT.

This clone was seen only a few times. The chain recombines TRBV18 with TRBJ2-7, with D maybe TRBD2 (6 bases). CDR1 KGHSH and CDR2 LQKENI come from the germline V gene. The CDR3 has 13 residues. V lost 3 bases, J lost 7 bases, and 13 bases lay in between. The CDR3 loop reads CASSPDYLGEQYF. The DNA for the CDR3 is TGTGCCAGCTCACCGGACTATCTGGGAGAGCAGTACTTC.

This clone was picked up a small number of times. This rearrangement joins TRBV7-3 to TRBJ1-1; TRBD1 might be the D (6 bases). This CDR3 is 13 amino acids long. V was clipped by 6 bases and J by 3 bases, with 11 bases between them. Germline values: CDR1 SGHTA, CDR2 FQGTGA. The CDR3 reads CASSPHRDTEAFF. The CDR3 DNA is TGTGCCAGCAGTCCCCACAGGGACACTGAAGCTTTCTTT.

The rearrangement links TRBV9 to TRBJ2-2; a weak D match, TRBD1 (5 bases). Germline CDR1 SGDLS, CDR2 YYNGEE. The germline V and J ends were trimmed by 0 bases and 0 bases, with 9 bases remaining between them. The length of the CDR3 is 16 residues. The CDR3 spells CASSVVGRANTGELFF. DNA of the CDR3: TGTGCCAGCAGCGTAGTGGGCAGGGCGAACACCGGGGAGCTGTTTTTT.

The genes are TRBV28 and TRBJ2-5, with 7 bases lining up with TRBD1. Germline values: CDR1 MDHEN, CDR2 SYDVKM. The CDR3 runs to 14 residues. V was clipped by 5 bases and J by 4 bases; unmatched bases: 7. CDR3: CASSLSGGPETQYF. The CDR3 nucleotides read TGTGCCAGCAGTCTCTCAGGGGGACCAGAGACCCAGTACTTC.

This clone occurred a few times. The chain employs TRBV28 and TRBJ1-4; 7 nucleotides agree with TRBD1. This CDR3 has 15 residues. The V and J ends lost 6 bases and 3 bases, in that order; junction bases with no gene match: 7. The germline V gene encodes CDR1 MDHEN and CDR2 SYDVKM. The CDR3 region is CASSTTGVANEKLFF. CDR3 nucleotides: TGTGCCAGCAGCACCACAGGGGTTGCTAATGAAAAACTGTTTTTT.

The CDR3 reads CASSPGLAGGPVNTGELFF. The CDR3, as DNA: TGTGCCAGCAGCCCGGGACTAGCGGGAGGGCCGGTGAACACCGGGGAGCTGTTTTTT. This rearrangement joins TRBV5-4 to TRBJ2-2; 16 positions agree with TRBD2. The CDR3 sequence is 19 residues long. V lost 4 bases and J lost 1; bases outside the gene matches: 7. Germline CDR1 SGHNT, CDR2 YYREEE (reference sequence).

This clone was detected a few times. The sample has other DNA sequences that encode this CDR3 too. The V call is TRBV9, the J call TRBJ2-7; 7 bases map to TRBD2. The CDR3 is made up of 15 amino acids. CDR1 SGDLS and CDR2 YYNGEE come from the germline V gene. Germline trimming cut 0 bases from V and 1 base from J; bases unmatched to any gene: 4. This CDR3 is CASSVGLAESYEQYF. The CDR3 DNA follows: TGTGCCAGCAGCGTAGGGCTAGCGGAATCCTACGAGCAGTACTTC. Drawing the rest from reference TRBV9 and TRBJ2-7, the complete variable domain is DSGVTQTPKHLITATGQRVTLRCSPRSGDLSVYWYQQSLDQGLQFLIQYYNGEERAKGNILERFSAQQFPDLHSELNLSSLELGDSALYFCASSVGLAESYEQYFGPGTRLTVT.

This chain uses TRBV19 with TRBJ2-1; 8 bases match TRBD1. Trimming cost V 5 bases and J 8 bases; bases outside gene matches: 11. Per germline, CDR1 LNHDA and CDR2 SQIVND (reference sequence). This CDR3 spans 15 amino acids. CDR3 sequence (DNA): TGTGCCAGTAGTGTGATAGGACAGGGCCGCTATGAGCAGTTCTTC. As protein: CASSVIGQGRYEQFF.